Below are 14 T cell receptor beta chains sequenced from a single sample in a study of shared clonotypes between healthy human individuals. Profiled with immunoSEQ multiplex PCR; TCRdb holds only in-frame clones, not every one. Among 550,000 to 600,000 clones listed, roughly 79% were seen once. The sample was PBMCs. These receptors were taken from a woman in her forties in good health. Some clones in this sample may be carry-over from other donors' samples.

This clone was recorded a few times. The chain links TRBV27 to TRBJ2-7; D is uncertain. The V end lost 3 bases, the J end lost 2 bases, and 14 bases lay between the germline ends. The CDR3 extends over 15 amino acids. Germline CDR1 is MNHEY and CDR2 is SMNVEV (reference sequence). CDR3 sequence reads: CASSFLRYSPYEQYF. CDR3 in DNA: TGTGCCAGCAGTTTCCTCCGCTACTCACCCTACGAGCAGTACTTC.

As to this clone: Other DNA sequences in this sample translate to the same CDR3. This chain connects TRBV9 to TRBJ2-7; 9 nucleotides agree with TRBD1. The germline CDR1 and CDR2 sequences are SGDLS and YYNGEE. The V gene end was trimmed by 2 bases and the J gene end by 4 bases; junction bases not matched to a gene: 7. The CDR3 contains 15 residues. In DNA, the CDR3 is TGTGCCAGCAGCGTGGGAACAGGGGGCGGGTACGAGCAGTACTTC. Translating gives CASSVGTGGGYEQYF.

The V and J genes are TRBV7-9 and TRBJ2-3; no clear D. The CDR3 contains 15 residues. CDR1 is SEHNR, CDR2 FQNEAQ, per germline (reference sequence). Deletions cut 1 base from V and 3 bases from J, with 11 bases between. In DNA form, the CDR3 reads TGTGCCAGCAGCTTAGTTATAGTTGGAACAGATACGCAGTATTTT. Protein sequence: CASSLVIVGTDTQYF.

The rearrangement links TRBV7-3 to TRBJ2-2, with D tentatively TRBD2 (5 bases). V was shortened by 3 bases and J by 6 bases, with 17 bases between the two germline ends. Germline lookup yields CDR1 SGHTA and CDR2 FQGTGA. The CDR3 totals 16 residues. CDR3 amino acids: CASSLTRDAPSGELFF. CDR3 nucleotide sequence: TGTGCCAGCAGCTTGACTCGGGATGCACCTTCCGGGGAGCTGTTTTTT.

CDR3 nucleotides: TGTGCCAGCAGCTTAACCCAGACTAGCGCAGTCAATGAGCAGTTCTTC. Amino acids: CASSLTQTSAVNEQFF. V gene TRBV7-3 combines with J gene TRBJ2-1, with 8 nucleotides matching TRBD2. This CDR3 contains 16 residues. Germline CDR1 and CDR2: SGHTA and FQGTGA. Unmatched junction bases numbered 7, after V lost 0 bases and J lost 6 bases.

Points on this clone: A far larger clone is a single base away, which makes a read error likely. In the same sample, other DNA sequences code for this CDR3. The genes are TRBV30 and TRBJ2-5; no clear D. Per germline, CDR1 GTSNPN and CDR2 SVGIG (reference sequence). The CDR3 loop spans 12 amino acids. CDR3 sequence: CARSVQQETQYF. The CDR3, as DNA: TGTGCCAGGAGTGTACAGCAAGAGACCCAGTACTTC. Based on the CDR3 plus reference TRBV30 and TRBJ2-5, the full variable domain is SQTIHQWPATLVQPVGSPLSLECTVEGTSNPNLYWYRQAAGRGLQLLFYSVGIGQISSEVPQNLSASRPQDRQFILSSKKLLLSDSGFYLCARSVQQETQYFGPGTRLLVL.

The gene calls are TRBV6-1 and TRBJ1-1, with TRBD1 matching 7 bases. CDR1 MNHNS and CDR2 SASEGT come from the germline V gene. The CDR3 sequence is 15 residues long. V lost 6 bases to trimming and J lost 0 bases; unmatched junction nucleotides: 7. The DNA for the CDR3 is TGTGCCAGCAGGGATGAGGGACAGATGAACACTGAAGCTTTCTTT. Amino acid sequence: CASRDEGQMNTEAFF.

This clone was detected once. A much more abundant neighbour one base away suggests this may be a read error. Different DNA sequences within this sample yield the same CDR3. V gene TRBV30 combines with J gene TRBJ2-3, with 7 bases lining up with TRBD1. CDR3 length: 16 amino acids. Germline CDR1 and CDR2: GTSNPN and SVGIG (reference sequence). The DNA for the CDR3 is TGTGCATGGGGGACCGGAGAGGGGGCTTCAACAGATACGCAGTATTTT. It yields the protein CAWGTGEGASTDTQYF.

The chain has TRBV4-2 and TRBJ2-5; 14 bases agree with TRBD2. The J call may be incorrect, as the DNA end agrees better with TRBJ2-7. CDR3 length: 17 amino acids. Germline lookup yields CDR1 LGHNA and CDR2 YNFKEQ. Here the CDR3 reads CASSLGTSGSTFYEQYF. As DNA, the CDR3 is TGTGCCAGCAGCCTAGGGACTAGCGGGAGTACATTCTACGAGCAGTACTTC.

Here the CDR3 DNA reads TGTGCCAGCAGTTTGGTTCAGGGCCGCACAGATACGCAGTATTTT. Amino acid sequence: CASSLVQGRTDTQYF. The chain has TRBV28 and TRBJ2-3, with a weak D call TRBD1 (5 bases). CDR3 length: 15 residues. The V gene's germline CDR1 is MDHEN and CDR2 SYDVKM. With 3 bases removed from V and 1 base from J, the gap between germline ends came to 11 bases.

The V call is TRBV6-6, the J call TRBJ2-5; 7 bases map to TRBD1. Germline-derived CDR1 and CDR2 are MNHNY and SVGAGI (reference sequence). Unmatched junction bases numbered 2, after V lost 6 bases and J lost 1 base. The CDR3 sequence is 13 residues long. The CDR3 loop reads CASSRTGQETQYF. For the CDR3, the DNA is TGTGCCAGCAGCCGGACAGGCCAAGAGACCCAGTACTTC.

The rearrangement uses TRBV6-1 and TRBJ2-5; D is perhaps TRBD1 or TRBD2 (5 bases each). V was clipped by 1 base and J by 5 bases, with 17 bases between them. From germline, CDR1 is MNHNS and CDR2 SASEGT. The CDR3 loop spans 16 amino acids. The CDR3, as DNA: TGTGCCAGCAGTGAAGTTCGGGCAGGGACCCGGGAGACCCAGTACTTC. This gives the protein CASSEVRAGTRETQYF.

This clone was seen only once. A far larger clone is only one base removed, so a read error is likely. This chain joins TRBV5-6 and TRBJ1-2, with D uncertain. The ends were cut back, 0 bases at V and 8 bases at J, with 8 bases in the middle. The CDR3 length is 12 residues. CDR1 and CDR2 (germline): SGHDT, YYEEEE. The CDR3 here is CASSLGSLGYTF. For the CDR3, the DNA is TGTGCCAGCAGCTTGGGGTCGTTGGGCTACACCTTC. Full variable domain (outside the CDR3, taken from reference TRBV5-6 and TRBJ1-2): DAGVTQSPTHLIKTRGQQVTLRCSPKSGHDTVSWYQQALGQGPQFIFQYYEEEERQRGNFPDRFSGHQFPNYSSELNVNALLLGDSALYLCASSLGSLGYTFGSGTRLTVV.

There are a few counts of this clone. The J gene is TRBJ2-1, the V gene TRBV18; the match to TRBD1 covers 8 bases. V shed 4 bases and J 4 bases; nucleotides not matched to a gene: 6. The germline gives CDR1 KGHSH, CDR2 LQKENI. The CDR3 has 15 residues. The CDR3 sequence is CASSQPGQEYNEQFF. CDR3 nucleotides: TGTGCCAGCTCACAACCGGGACAGGAGTACAATGAGCAGTTCTTC.